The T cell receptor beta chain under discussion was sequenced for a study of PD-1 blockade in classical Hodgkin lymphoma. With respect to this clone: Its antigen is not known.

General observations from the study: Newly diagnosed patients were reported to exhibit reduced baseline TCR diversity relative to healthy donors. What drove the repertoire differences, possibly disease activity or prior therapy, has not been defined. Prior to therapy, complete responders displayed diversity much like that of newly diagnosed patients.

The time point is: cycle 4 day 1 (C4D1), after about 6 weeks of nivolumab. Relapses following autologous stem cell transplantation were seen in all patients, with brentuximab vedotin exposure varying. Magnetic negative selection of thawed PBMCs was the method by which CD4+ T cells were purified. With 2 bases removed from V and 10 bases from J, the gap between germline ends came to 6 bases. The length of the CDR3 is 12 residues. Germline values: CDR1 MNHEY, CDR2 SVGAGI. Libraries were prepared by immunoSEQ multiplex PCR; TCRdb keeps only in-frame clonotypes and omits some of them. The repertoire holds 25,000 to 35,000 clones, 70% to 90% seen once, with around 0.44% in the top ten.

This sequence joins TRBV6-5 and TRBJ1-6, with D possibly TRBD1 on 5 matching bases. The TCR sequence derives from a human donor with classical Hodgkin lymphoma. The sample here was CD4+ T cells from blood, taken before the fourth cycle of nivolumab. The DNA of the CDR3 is TGTGCCAGCAGTTACCGGGGCTCACCCCTCCACTTT. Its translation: CASSYRGSPLHF.